This T cell receptor beta chain comes out of a study of CD8 T cells in ankylosing spondylitis. The germline V gene encodes CDR1 DFQATT and CDR2 SNEGSKA (reference sequence). Trimming cost V 3 bases and J 1 base; bases outside gene matches: 1. The CDR3 is 14 amino acids. With regard to this clonotype: Its antigen is unknown.

Study findings and constraints: Typical of ankylosing spondylitis blood, it appeared, was a TCR beta motif of several highly homologous variants.

MiXCR was run by TCRdb on the 5' RACE reads, yielding one entry per CDR3 protein. The profile shows 500,000 to 550,000 distinct CDR3 sequences, roughly 13% of them singletons. The sequence was obtained from a male donor with ankylosing spondylitis. J is TRBJ2-2 and V is TRBV20-1; 8 nucleotides line up with TRBD1. Sample: blood, either unsorted or a sorted T cell fraction (not recorded which). This CDR3 is CSASGQGNTGELFF. The CDR3, as DNA: TGCAGTGCTAGTGGACAGGGGAACACCGGGGAGCTGTTTTTT.